A single sample is the source of the 9 T cell receptor beta chains below, sequenced in a study of blood T cell repertoires in COVID-19. Repertoires were generated with immunoSEQ multiplex PCR, while TCRdb's copy carries only in-frame clones and drops some. The sample shows about 46,000 clones, approximately 82% of them seen only once. The source material was peripheral blood. All receptors derive from a woman of 80 years or more with acute or convalescent COVID-19.

This chain uses TRBV3-1 (or the pseudogene TRBV3-2) with TRBJ2-5, with D maybe TRBD1 (7 bases). Between the trimmed V and J ends, which lost 4 bases and 5 bases, there was a span of 20 bases. CDR3 size: 16 residues. Per germline, CDR1 LGHDT and CDR2 YNNKEL (reference sequence). The CDR3 protein is CASSPFSTGRWETQYF. In DNA, the CDR3 is TGTGCCAGCAGCCCGTTTTCGACAGGGAGGTGGGAGACCCAGTACTTC.

The chain is built from TRBV15 and TRBJ1-1, with TRBD1 matching 7 bases. Germline lookup yields CDR1 LNHNV and CDR2 YYDKDF (reference sequence). The CDR3 covers 16 residues. V shed 3 bases and J 9 bases; nucleotides not matched to a gene: 16. This CDR3 is CATSRGQIRGSDKAFF. DNA for the CDR3: TGTGCCACCAGCAGGGGACAGATCCGAGGGAGTGATAAAGCTTTCTTT.

This chain links TRBV6-6 with TRBJ2-2; the D gene is possibly TRBD2 (5 bases). V lost 7 bases and J 2 bases, leaving 17 bases between the germline ends. The CDR3 runs 16 residues. Germline loops: CDR1 MNHNY, CDR2 SVGAGI (reference sequence). CDR3 DNA sequence: TGTGCCAGCACCCTCGGGGTGGGAGCAAACACCGGGGAGCTGTTTTTT. This gives the protein CASTLGVGANTGELFF.

The V gene is TRBV20-1, the J gene TRBJ1-6, with D hard to call. The V gene lost 3 bases and the J gene lost 3 bases, with 18 bases spanning the gap. CDR1 and CDR2 from the germline V gene are DFQATT and SNEGSKA (reference sequence). The CDR3 totals 17 residues. In DNA form, the CDR3 reads TGCAGTGCTAGTTTAGCGAGGGCTGGGCACTATAATTCACCCCTCCACTTT. This sequence encodes CSASLARAGHYNSPLHF.

The sample holds a few counts of this clone. The V gene is TRBV24-1, the J gene TRBJ1-6, with D unresolved. Trimming left V 1 base short and J 0 bases short, with 15 bases between. The germline gives CDR1 KGHDR, CDR2 SFDVKD. The CDR3 runs to 19 residues. The CDR3, as DNA: TGTGCCACCAGTGATTTAATGGAGAGACCGAGCTCCTATAATTCACCCCTCCACTTT. Protein sequence: CATSDLMERPSSYNSPLHF.

This chain connects TRBV5-1 to TRBJ1-3; no definite D call. The V and J ends lost 2 bases and 4 bases respectively, with 16 bases between them. The germline V gene has CDR1 SGHRS and CDR2 YFSETQ. The CDR3 consists of 16 residues. The CDR3 sequence is CASSLEGLDYGNTIYF. CDR3 coding DNA: TGCGCCAGCAGCTTAGAGGGTCTAGATTACGGAAACACCATATATTTT.

In DNA, the CDR3 is TGCGCCAGCAGTGTCCTCAGGGATGGAAATTCACCCCTCCACTTT. As protein: CASSVLRDGNSPLHF. V and J are TRBV10-1 and TRBJ1-6, with D possibly being TRBD1 (5 bases). The CDR3 extends over 15 amino acids. The V gene lost 4 bases and the J gene lost 7 bases, with 14 bases spanning the gap. Germline lookup yields CDR1 WNHNN and CDR2 SYGVQD (reference sequence).

With respect to this clone: One end of the junction fails to match germline, which may point to a read error. V and J are TRBV2 and TRBJ1-1, with TRBD1 matching over 8 bases. Looked up from germline, CDR1 is SNHLY and CDR2 is FYNNEI. This CDR3 has 11 amino acids. The CDR3 protein is CASETGALQIF. The CDR3 DNA sequence: TGTGCCAGCGAGACAGGGGCGTTGCAAATCTTT.

CDR3 DNA sequence: TGTGCCAGCAGCTTTAACTTCCCCCCCCTCCACTTT. Translating it yields CASSFNFPPLHF. The chain has TRBV7-2 and TRBJ1-6; no reliable D call. The CDR3 is 12 amino acids. Germline CDR1 and CDR2: SGHTA and FQGNSA. V was clipped by 3 bases and J by 13 bases, with 10 bases between them.